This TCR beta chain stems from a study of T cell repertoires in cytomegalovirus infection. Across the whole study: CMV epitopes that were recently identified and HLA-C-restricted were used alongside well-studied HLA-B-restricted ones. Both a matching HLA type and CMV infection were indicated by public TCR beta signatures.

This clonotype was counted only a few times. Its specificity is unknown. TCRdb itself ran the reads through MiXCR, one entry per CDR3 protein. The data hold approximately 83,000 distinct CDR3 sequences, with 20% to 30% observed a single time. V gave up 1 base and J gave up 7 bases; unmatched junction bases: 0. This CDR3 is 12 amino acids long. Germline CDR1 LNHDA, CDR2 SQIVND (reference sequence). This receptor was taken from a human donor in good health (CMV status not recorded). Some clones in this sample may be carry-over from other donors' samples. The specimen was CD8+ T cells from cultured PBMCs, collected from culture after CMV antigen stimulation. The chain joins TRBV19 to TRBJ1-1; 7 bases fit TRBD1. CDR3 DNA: TGTGCCAGTAGTATAGGACAGGGTGAAGCTTTCTTT. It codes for CASSIGQGEAFF.